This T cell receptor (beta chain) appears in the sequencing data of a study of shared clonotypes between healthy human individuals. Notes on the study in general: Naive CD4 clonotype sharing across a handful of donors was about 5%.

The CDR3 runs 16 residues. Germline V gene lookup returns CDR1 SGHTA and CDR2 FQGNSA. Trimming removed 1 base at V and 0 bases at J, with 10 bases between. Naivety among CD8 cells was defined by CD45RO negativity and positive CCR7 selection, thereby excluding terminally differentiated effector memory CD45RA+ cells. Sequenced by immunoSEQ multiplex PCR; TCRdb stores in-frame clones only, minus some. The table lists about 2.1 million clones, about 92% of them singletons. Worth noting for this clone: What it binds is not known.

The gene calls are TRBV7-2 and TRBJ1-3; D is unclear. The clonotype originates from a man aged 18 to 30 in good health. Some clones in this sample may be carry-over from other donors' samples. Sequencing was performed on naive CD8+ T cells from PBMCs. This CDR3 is CASSLEGLLSGNTIYF. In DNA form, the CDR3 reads TGTGCCAGCAGCTTAGAAGGGCTGCTCTCTGGAAACACCATATATTTT.